These T cell receptor beta chains were read from a single sample in a study of T cells in Graves' hyperthyroidism and ophthalmopathy. TCRdb ran MiXCR on the multiplex PCR reads and lists one entry per CDR3 protein. The sample consists of about 180,000 distinct CDR3 sequences, about a sixth of them appearing once. The sample comprised blood. The receptor source for this set is a woman between 45 and 60 years old with Graves' hyperthyroidism. Each CDR3 is given with its conserved first and last residue.

TRBV12-3/TRBV12-4,CASKPGQSSYNSPLHF
TRBV4-1,CASSRLNGVTGGGQYNEQFF
TRBV18,CASSLAGNLNQPQHF
TRBV6-1,CASRTPGKGGRNEQFF
TRBV5-8,CASSGHGDRTFVWYNEQFF
TRBV2,CASSGDLPYGYTF
TRBV5-6,CASSLETGEGGIDTQYF
TRBV9,CASSAVLGIGELFF
TRBV11-2,CASSNLRNQGFNYGYTF
TRBV6-2/TRBV6-3,CASTSWSRGVNGYTF
TRBV6-2/TRBV6-3,CASSYAVGGYTF
TRBV7-6,CASSLEPGGDTIYF
TRBV5-1,CASSLMQGGIPGYTF
TRBV3-1,CASSPKDWYTGVQQYF
TRBV2,CASTFGTSDRNEQFF
TRBV13,CASSLISGTGASNEQFF
TRBV12-3/TRBV12-4,CASSQTGVEQYF
TRBV11-1,CASQLQETQYF
TRBV14,CASSEARRRQETQYF
TRBV12-3/TRBV12-4,CASSRTGGDNQPQHF
TRBV12-3/TRBV12-4,CASSLRANTEAFF
TRBV20-1,CSAGEGAYNEQFF
TRBV15,CATSRDRVRPYGYTF
TRBV2,CAVLKGTGELFF
TRBV20-1,CSARRSDRNTEAFF
TRBV6-1,CASSLAGTGGSYNEQFF
TRBV2,CASSGEPGQPQHF
TRBV2,CASMTGLELREQFF
TRBV12-3/TRBV12-4,CASSETLGTGADTQYF
TRBV11-2,CASSIDSLYGYTF
TRBV5-1,CASSAGTINYEQYF
TRBV18,CASSPGNRLDGYTF
TRBV7-2,CASSLDRVHMNTEAFF
TRBV5-1,CASGQGATNEKLFF
TRBV11-2,CASSLQLAGTIEQYF
TRBV18,CASSRPGGPDTQYF
TRBV4-3,CASSQVSSDEQFF
TRBV29-1,CSVVGTGGETDTQYF
TRBV7-2,CASSLAPLNQPQHF
TRBV28,CASISPGQGLNQPQHF
TRBV18,CASSPRQRSTDTQYF
TRBV19,CASRAQGGLRNIQYF
TRBV6-2/TRBV6-3,CASSDLTGVNEQYF
TRBV24-1,CATNGNTGELFF
TRBV6-1,CASTSVSYEQYF
TRBV7-9,CASGSAGSYEQYF
TRBV5-6,CASSRRGAHQPQHF
TRBV7-3,CASSLIGGEQFF
TRBV28,CASTTGGIGNTIYF
TRBV5-1,CASSKGTASGNTIYF
TRBV4-1,CASSQLGSVINQPQHF
TRBV19,CASSGTSGAYEQFF
TRBV5-1,CASSPDGAATNEKLFF
TRBV18,CASSPRRGISSYNEQFF
TRBV28,CASRLEGQPQHF